The 10 T cell receptor beta chains below were found in one sample sequenced in a study of shared clonotypes between healthy human individuals. Generated by immunoSEQ multiplex PCR, the TCRdb table keeps only in-frame clones and is missing some. There are about 2.4 million clones in the sample; more than 90% occur only once, and more than 0.12% lies in the top ten. Source material: naive CD4+ T cells sorted from blood. Subset: CD45RA+ positively selected. Every receptor here comes from a man between 18 and 35 years old in good health.

The table lists this clone with a few counts. The J gene is TRBJ1-5, the V gene TRBV19; the D gene is possibly TRBD1 (5 bases). The CDR3 sequence is 14 residues long. Trimming took 6 bases from V and 3 from J, leaving 12 bases between them. Germline-derived CDR1 and CDR2 are LNHDA and SQIVND (reference sequence). CDR3 in amino acids: CASRAGRHNQPQHF. The CDR3 region has the DNA TGTGCCAGTAGGGCGGGACGGCACAATCAGCCCCAGCATTTT.

The chain carries TRBV4-1 and TRBJ2-7; perhaps TRBD1 as D (6 bases). Between the trimmed V and J ends, which lost 3 bases and 4 bases, there was a span of 13 bases. The germline V gene encodes CDR1 MGHRA and CDR2 YSYEKL. The CDR3 totals 14 residues. CDR3 in amino acids: CASSQTQGRYEQYF. DNA of the CDR3: TGCGCCAGCAGCCAGACCCAGGGGAGATACGAGCAGTACTTC.

This chain links TRBV6-5 with TRBJ1-2; no firm D call. Germline loops: CDR1 MNHEY, CDR2 SVGAGI. This CDR3 spans 12 amino acids. Trimming cost V 6 bases and J 1 base, with 6 bases left between them. CDR3 loop: CASRRVNYGYTF. The DNA of the CDR3 is TGTGCCAGCAGAAGGGTTAACTATGGCTACACCTTC.

V and J are TRBV11-2 and TRBJ2-3, with 8 bases matching TRBD1. The J segment lost 6 bases and the V segment lost 5 bases, leaving 10 bases of the junction unmatched. This CDR3 has 15 residues. The germline CDR1 and CDR2 sequences are SGHAT and FQNNGV. The CDR3 nucleotides read TGTGCCAGCAGCCTCGGGACAGGAGTTTCGGATACGCAGTATTTT. Its translation is CASSLGTGVSDTQYF. The full variable domain, with the rest looked up from reference TRBV11-2 and TRBJ2-3, is EAGVAQSPRYKIIEKRQSVAFWCNPISGHATLYWYQQILGQGPKLLIQFQNNGVVDDSQLPKDRFSAERLKGVDSTLKIQPAKLEDSAVYLCASSLGTGVSDTQYFGPGTRLTVL.

The chain carries TRBV5-1 and TRBJ1-2, with a possible D match to TRBD1 (6 bases). Trimming left V 0 bases short and J 6 bases short, with 18 bases between. CDR3 length: 16 amino acids. The V gene's germline CDR1 is SGHRS and CDR2 YFSETQ. DNA of the CDR3: TGCGCCAGCAGCTTGGATCCGGGTGCGGGGGCGCATGGCTACACCTTC. Its protein is CASSLDPGAGAHGYTF.

The chain couples TRBV5-1 to TRBJ1-1; 9 bases line up with TRBD1. The CDR3 is 14 amino acids. Germline V gene data show CDR1 as SGHRS and CDR2 as YFSETQ. J was trimmed by 6 bases and V by 0 bases; bases with no gene match: 3. CDR3 residues: CASSLGQGGAEAFF. As DNA, the CDR3 is TGCGCCAGCAGCTTGGGACAGGGGGGCGCTGAAGCTTTCTTT.

The V call is TRBV2, the J call TRBJ2-3, with D perhaps matching TRBD1 (6 bases). The V end lost 2 bases, the J end lost 5 bases, and 23 bases lay between the germline ends. CDR1 and CDR2 from the germline V gene are SNHLY and FYNNEI. This CDR3 is built from 18 residues. The CDR3 loop is CASSESGLGTKWGDTQYF. In nucleotides, the CDR3 is TGTGCCAGCAGTGAATCCGGTCTCGGGACAAAATGGGGAGATACGCAGTATTTT.

The chain uses TRBV28 and TRBJ2-7; no definite D call. V lost 7 bases and J lost 4, with 11 bases in between. The CDR3 spans 12 residues. The germline CDR1 and CDR2 sequences are MDHEN and SYDVKM. CDR3 in DNA: TGTGCCAGCAAATCGCTATATTACGAGCAGTACTTC. Translation gives CASKSLYYEQYF.

On this clone: Other DNA sequences in this specimen translate into the identical CDR3. The gene calls are TRBV7-9 and TRBJ1-5, with 10 bases matching TRBD1. CDR1 is SEHNR and CDR2 is FQNEAQ in the germline V gene (reference sequence). CDR3 length equals 15 residues. The junction had 3 bases not matched to a gene; V was cut back by 5 bases and J by 2 bases. CDR3 DNA sequence: TGTGCCAGCAGCCCCGGGACAGGGGGCAATCAGCCCCAGCATTTT. Its protein product is CASSPGTGGNQPQHF.

This rearrangement joins TRBV7-6 to TRBJ2-1, with 8 bases lining up with TRBD2. From germline, CDR1 is SGHVS and CDR2 FNYEAQ. V dropped 5 bases and J dropped 9; count of bases not matched to a gene: 6. This CDR3 is built from 13 residues. CDR3 sequence reads: CASSPGGPGEQFF. CDR3 nucleotides: TGTGCCAGCAGCCCGGGGGGGCCGGGTGAGCAGTTCTTC. Looking up the rest from reference TRBV7-6 and TRBJ2-1 gives the full variable domain: GAGVSQSPRYKVTKRGQDVALRCDPISGHVSLYWYRQALGQGPEFLTYFNYEAQQDKSGLPNDRFSAERPEGSISTLTIQRTEQRDSAMYRCASSPGGPGEQFFGPGTRLTVL.